Below are 11 T cell receptor beta chains sequenced from a single sample in a study of blood T cell repertoires in COVID-19. This table comes from immunoSEQ multiplex PCR, and its TCRdb copy is limited to in-frame clones, with some not included. This sample has some 200,000 clones; around 84% occur once, and the top ten carry around 5.7%. The sample consisted of peripheral blood. The source of these receptors is a man older than 75 with acute or convalescent COVID-19.

This chain joins TRBV27 and TRBJ2-7; TRBD1 is a possible D gene (5 bases). With 2 bases removed from V and 6 bases from J, the gap between germline ends came to 14 bases. CDR1 MNHEY and CDR2 SMNVEV come from the germline V gene (reference sequence). The CDR3 contains 14 residues. CDR3 coding DNA: TGTGCCAGCAGTTTAAGGGGTTCCCTACGCGAGCAGTACTTC. This encodes CASSLRGSLREQYF.

The J gene is TRBJ1-1, the V gene TRBV9, with 8 bases aligning to TRBD1. J gave up 5 bases and V 0 bases, and 3 bases lay outside the gene matches. The germline gives CDR1 SGDLS, CDR2 YYNGEE. The CDR3 covers 14 residues. CDR3 residues: CASSVGQGSTEAFF. CDR3 coding DNA: TGTGCCAGCAGCGTAGGACAGGGGAGTACTGAAGCTTTCTTT.

CDR3 region: CASSGGAGLAYEQYF. DNA for the CDR3: TGTGCCAGCAGTGGGGGAGCGGGTCTTGCCTACGAGCAGTACTTC. The V gene is TRBV2, the J gene TRBJ2-7; maybe TRBD2 (6 bases). This CDR3 has 15 residues. Germline CDR1 and CDR2: SNHLY and FYNNEI. Trimming left V 4 bases short and J 2 bases short, with 15 bases between.

V is TRBV6-2 or TRBV6-3 and J is TRBJ1-3; 7 bases are a match to TRBD1. V shed 2 bases and J 0 bases; nucleotides not matched to a gene: 4. Germline CDR1 MNHEY, CDR2 SVGEGT. The CDR3 covers 16 residues. The CDR3, as DNA: TGTGCCAGCAGTTACCAGGGGGTCTTCTCTGGAAACACCATATATTTT. It translates to CASSYQGVFSGNTIYF.

This chain links TRBV7-2 with TRBJ1-3, with D hard to call. Germline V gene sequence: CDR1 SGHTA, CDR2 FQGNSA. Trimming took 5 bases from V and 1 from J, leaving 9 bases between them. This CDR3 has 14 residues. The CDR3: CASSPTLSGNTIYF. The CDR3 DNA is TGTGCCAGCAGCCCGACATTATCTGGAAACACCATATATTTT. The full variable domain, completed using reference TRBV7-2 and TRBJ1-3, is GAGVSQSPSNKVTEKGKDVELRCDPISGHTALYWYRQSLGQGLEFLIYFQGNSAPDKSGLPSDRFSAERTGGSVSTLTIQRTQQEDSAVYLCASSPTLSGNTIYFGEGSWLTVV.

The gene calls are TRBV19 and TRBJ1-2; D might be TRBD1 (5 bases). V was pared by 4 bases and J by 1 base, with 10 bases between. CDR3 size: 14 residues. In germline, CDR1 is LNHDA, CDR2 SQIVND (reference sequence). Here the CDR3 DNA reads TGTGCCAGTAGTAAGCAGGGAGGTAACTATGGCTACACCTTC. Protein product: CASSKQGGNYGYTF. Drawing the rest from reference TRBV19 and TRBJ1-2, the complete variable domain is DGGITQSPKYLFRKEGQNVTLSCEQNLNHDAMYWYRQDPGQGLRLIYYSQIVNDFQKGDIAEGYSVSREKKESFPLTVTSAQKNPTAFYLCASSKQGGNYGYTFGSGTRLTVV.

The CDR3 sequence: CASSFSGTGRSEQYF. CDR3 DNA sequence: TGTGCCAGCAGCTTCTCGGGGACAGGGAGGAGCGAGCAGTACTTC. The V and J genes are TRBV7-2 and TRBJ2-7; 9 bases agree with TRBD1. Trimming at V came to 3 bases and at J to 6 bases, leaving 9 bases not matched to a gene. Germline CDR1 and CDR2: SGHTA and FQGNSA. The CDR3 sequence is 15 residues long.

The chain combines TRBV29-1 with TRBJ2-1, with D possibly matching TRBD1 (5 bases). This CDR3 region has 11 residues. Germline values: CDR1 SQVTM, CDR2 ANQGSEA. Trimming took 7 bases from V and 7 from J, leaving 11 bases between them. The CDR3 DNA sequence: TGCAGCGCTTATCAGGGTAATGAGCAGTTCTTC. Its protein is CSAYQGNEQFF.

The chain has TRBV24-1 and TRBJ2-3; weak D call: TRBD2 (6 bases). Germline V gives CDR1 KGHDR, CDR2 SFDVKD. This CDR3 has 17 amino acids. Deletions cut 0 bases from V and 0 bases from J, with 12 bases between. The CDR3 DNA follows: TGTGCCACCAGTGATTTGCACGGGGGACGTAGCACAGATACGCAGTATTTT. Its protein product is CATSDLHGGRSTDTQYF.

The J gene is TRBJ1-2, the V gene TRBV30, with no clear D. V lost 4 bases and J 2 bases, leaving 11 bases between the germline ends. Germline CDR1 and CDR2: GTSNPN and SVGIG (reference sequence). The CDR3 runs 13 residues. The CDR3 here is CAWNAAQNYGYTF. The DNA of the CDR3 is TGTGCCTGGAATGCGGCACAAAACTATGGCTACACCTTC.

The chain carries TRBV19 and TRBJ2-3; D not resolved. Germline V gene sequence: CDR1 LNHDA, CDR2 SQIVND (reference sequence). The CDR3 has 15 amino acids. Trimming took off 6 bases at V and 4 bases at J, with 17 bases between the two ends. The chain's CDR3 is CASSRSRTQADTQYF. The CDR3, as DNA: TGTGCCAGTAGCCGATCTAGAACGCAAGCAGATACGCAGTATTTT.